These 10 T cell receptor beta chains share one sample of origin, sequenced in a study of blood T cell repertoires in COVID-19. This table comes from immunoSEQ multiplex PCR, and its TCRdb copy is limited to in-frame clones, with some not included. The sample shows 150,000 to 200,000 clones, 70% to 85% of them seen only once. The sample consisted of PBMCs or T cells enriched from blood (not recorded which). The receptors were gathered from a woman in her fifties or sixties with acute COVID-19.

This clone was seen more than once but under ten times. The CDR3 spells CASYAPGTEAFF. The CDR3 nucleotides are TGTGCCAGTTATGCCCCCGGCACTGAAGCTTTCTTT. The V gene is TRBV12-3 or TRBV12-4, the J gene TRBJ1-1; D remains ambiguous. The CDR3 totals 12 residues. Trimming stripped 9 bases from V and 4 bases from J, with 12 bases between.

This rearrangement joins TRBV7-2 to TRBJ1-2, with D perhaps TRBD1 (6 bases). V gave up 5 bases and J gave up 6 bases, with 13 bases separating them. Germline loops: CDR1 SGHTA, CDR2 FQGNSA. There are 13 residues in the CDR3. In DNA form, the CDR3 reads TGTGCCAGCAGCCCAAGGGGGGGGGATGGCTACACCTTC. Protein: CASSPRGGDGYTF.

This chain joins TRBV5-1 and TRBJ1-1; D is undetermined. This CDR3 has 17 amino acids. Per germline, CDR1 SGHRS and CDR2 YFSETQ. Trimming shortened V by 0 bases and J by 2 bases, and 17 bases separated the two germline ends. The chain's CDR3 is CASSLGQAGRTNTEAFF. The CDR3 nucleotides read TGCGCCAGCAGCTTGGGGCAGGCGGGCCGAACAAACACTGAAGCTTTCTTT.

This chain joins TRBV10-3 and TRBJ2-2, with 8 positions matching TRBD1. The V and J ends lost 0 bases and 4 bases, in that order; junction bases with no gene match: 4. The CDR3 has 16 residues. Germline lookup yields CDR1 ENHRY and CDR2 SYGVKD. Written as DNA, the CDR3 is TGTGCCATCAGTGAGTCGACAGGGGTGGCCACCGGGGAGCTGTTTTTT. Protein: CAISESTGVATGELFF.

The chain joins TRBV3-1 (or the pseudogene TRBV3-2) to TRBJ2-1; D might be TRBD2 (8 bases). Per germline, CDR1 LGHDT and CDR2 YNNKEL (reference sequence). This CDR3 comprises 16 residues. V lost 6 bases, J lost 4 bases, and 19 bases lay in between. The CDR3, as DNA: TGTGCCAGCAGTCTCGCGGGACAGCGGGGGTACAATGAGCAGTTCTTC. It codes for CASSLAGQRGYNEQFF.

The gene calls are TRBV18 and TRBJ1-1; a possible D gene is TRBD1 (6 bases). The V end lost 3 bases, the J end lost 1 base, and 12 bases lay between the germline ends. Germline CDR1 is KGHSH and CDR2 is LQKENI. The CDR3 consists of 15 residues. The CDR3 DNA follows: TGTGCCAGCTCACCGAAACAGGGTGGGAACACTGAAGCTTTCTTT. Translated, it gives CASSPKQGGNTEAFF.

The chain joins TRBV18 to TRBJ2-2, with D unresolved. Germline lookup yields CDR1 KGHSH and CDR2 LQKENI. V shed 6 bases and J shed 2 bases, with 10 bases lying between them. The CDR3 consists of 14 residues. CDR3 nucleotides: TGTGCCAGCTCCCCCGAGAGAAACACCGGGGAGCTGTTTTTT. Amino acid sequence: CASSPERNTGELFF. The variable domain in full, completed from reference TRBV18 and TRBJ2-2, reads NAGVMQNPRHLVRRRGQEARLRCSPMKGHSHVYWYRQLPEEGLKFMVYLQKENIIDESGMPKERFSAEFPKEGPSILRIQQVVRGDSAAYFCASSPERNTGELFFGEGSRLTVL.

The V gene is TRBV11-2, the J gene TRBJ1-2; 8 bases map to TRBD1. Losses at the gene ends were 3 bases for V and 0 bases for J; bases not matched to a gene: 3. The CDR3 sequence is 15 residues long. Germline CDR1 SGHAT, CDR2 FQNNGV. The CDR3 coding sequence is TGTGCCAGCAGCTTGACAGGGGTCGCTAACTATGGCTACACCTTC. This sequence encodes CASSLTGVANYGYTF.

This chain uses TRBV28 with TRBJ1-1; no definite D call. CDR3 length: 14 amino acids. Looked up from germline, CDR1 is MDHEN and CDR2 is SYDVKM. The V and J ends lost 8 bases and 0 bases respectively, with 13 bases between them. CDR3 sequence reads: CASQAPNMNTEAFF. The DNA for the CDR3 is TGTGCCAGCCAAGCGCCCAACATGAACACTGAAGCTTTCTTT. The full variable domain, in which reference TRBV28 and TRBJ1-1 provide the parts outside the CDR3, is DVKVTQSSRYLVKRTGEKVFLECVQDMDHENMFWYRQDPGLGLRLIYFSYDVKMKEKGDIPEGYSVSREKKERFSLILESASTNQTSMYLCASQAPNMNTEAFFGQGTRLTVV.

On this clone: Other DNA sequences of this sample code for an identical CDR3. The chain carries TRBV6-5 and TRBJ1-5; 8 positions agree with TRBD1. CDR3 length: 14 residues. In germline, CDR1 is MNHEY, CDR2 SVGAGI. V was clipped by 5 bases and J by 4 bases; unmatched bases: 4. Here the CDR3 DNA reads TGTGCCAGCAGTCACAGGGGGGGAAATCAGCCCCAGCATTTT. Translation gives CASSHRGGNQPQHF.